This entry concerns a single T cell receptor beta chain. The antigen it binds to is not known. Base qualities are missing; no much larger clone stands one base away. Taken with the paper, the label for time point translates to: cells obtained before transplantation from donor or recipient. CD3+CD4+ and CD3+CD8+ populations were FACS-sorted from unstimulated pre-transplant donor and recipient cells taken from spleen or lymph nodes. The library was generated by the immunoSEQ multiplex PCR assay. For most patients, genomic DNA was isolated with the Qiagen DNeasy Blood and Tissue Kit and shipped frozen to Adaptive Biotechnologies for TCR sequencing. High-throughput TCR-beta CDR3 sequencing of genomic DNA from most patients was performed by Adaptive Biotechnologies. In the original analysis: TCR sequencing data for approximately 17 patients were retrieved from Adaptive's ImmunoSEQ software; a few other patients were processed with MiXCR and VDJtools. To correct CD4 versus CD8 sorting errors, any sequence found in both subsets at a frequency ratio below 5:1 was removed. CDR3 nucleotide sequences shared between donor and recipient were removed because their origin could not be assigned. To be classed as alloreactive, a clone needed at least 2-fold expansion over unstimulated cells and a minimum CFSE-low frequency of 0.002% (template counts) or 0.001% (read counts). Clones detected in sequenced pre-transplant spleen, lymph node, or MLR CFSE-low populations of the donor or recipient were defined as mappable. Cumulative frequency of alloreactive clones was calculated as a percentage of all sequences weighted by copy number. TCRdb provides this immuneACCESS table in a form limited to in-frame rearrangements. Some clones are lacking; in checked studies, under half of them reflect an unresolved V gene, and why the rest are absent is not known. V, J and clone size are taken as reported in that table, and D and trimming were inferred from the DNA itself. Recorded for this sample are about 90,000 clones; just under 95% of them occurred a single time. The top ten constitute about 0.29% of the sample.

This sample stems from a study of graft-versus-host responses after intestinal transplantation (dated by TCRdb to the early 2020s). For the study in its entirety: The transplants that recipients received were multivisceral, liver-intestinal, or isolated intestinal. Bulk TCR-beta CDR3 sequencing was used to track graft-versus-host and host-versus-graft alloreactive T cell clones in the graft, circulation and bone marrow after intestinal transplantation. A cohort of around 25 intestinal transplant recipients, including one retransplant, was enrolled, and a few patients lacking pretransplant specimens were excluded. Rather than going through the commercial service, samples from a few later patients were sequenced in-house on an Illumina MiSeq and processed with MiXCR. A peak of at least 4% donor T cells among recipient peripheral blood mononuclear cells was the definition used for donor T cell macrochimerism. Alloreactive clones were identified by sequencing pre-transplant mixed lymphocyte reaction products and comparing these products with unstimulated pre-transplant donor and recipient T cells. Every recipient was given anti-thymocyte globulin induction, then maintenance tacrolimus and steroids for roughly 3 years. What the study reported, not specific to this receptor: The conclusions were limited by the relatively low number and heterogeneity of the intestinal transplant patients. In the allografts of patients with donor T cell macrochimerism, GvH to HvG T cell clonal ratios were high. Early after transplant, declines in HvG clones were associated with peak levels of circulating GvH clones. GvH clones were detected in recipient bone marrow, and some appeared earlier in ileal mucosa or blood, consistent with an intestinal mucosal origin.

CDR1 and CDR2 are drawn from the germline V gene: ENHRY, SYGVKD. V trim: 4 bases; J trim: 6 bases; unmatched bases: 15. Counted from cysteine to phenylalanine, this CDR3 has 17 amino acids. Solely the CDR3 DNA is kept, with 51 bases framed from the first base. The TCR originated in a human donor who received an intestinal transplant. The V and J segments used are TRBV10-3 and TRBJ2-7; 10 central bases correspond to TRBD1. This sample comprised unstimulated CD4+ T cells sorted from spleen or lymph node cells, obtained before intestinal transplant. This receptor carries the CDR3 CAISGLIVGTGVGEQYF. Here is the DNA: TGTGCCATCAGTGGTCTCATTGTTGGGACAGGGGTCGGCGAGCAGTACTTC.